This TCR beta chain was identified during a study of cytomegalovirus exposure and HLA in healthy donors. Use of 60 Vbeta and 13 Jbeta primers characterized the PCR. Produced via immunoSEQ multiplex PCR; TCRdb's table is partial and in-frame only. The data hold about 150,000 clones, with about 66% observed a single time. The germline gives CDR1 SGHNT, CDR2 YYREEE (reference sequence). There are 15 residues in the CDR3. V was trimmed by 3 bases and J by 4 bases, leaving 17 bases between them. This receptor was obtained from a human donor in good health. The V call is TRBV5-4, the J call TRBJ2-7, with D tentatively TRBD2 (6 bases). The sample was PBMCs. CDR3 bases: TGTGCCAGCAGCTCGGGGCGGGGCGGCGGATACGAGCAGTACTTC. Translated: CASSSGRGGGYEQYF.